The 10 T cell receptor beta chains given below trace back to one sample, sequenced in a study of T cell repertoires in cytomegalovirus infection. No antigen has been identified for these receptors. TCRdb recomputed calls from the reads with MiXCR, one row per CDR3 protein. The sample lists about 700,000 distinct CDR3 sequences; around 30% were seen once. The sequenced sample was cultured PBMCs, obtained from culture after CMV antigen stimulation. These receptors were taken from a human donor in good health (CMV status not recorded). Some clones in this sample may be carry-over from other donors' samples.

The chain joins TRBV7-2 to TRBJ2-3; no reliable D call. CDR1 and CDR2 (germline): SGHTA, FQGNSA. Trimming took off 1 base at V and 5 bases at J, with 13 bases between the two ends. This CDR3 contains 15 residues. The CDR3 protein is CASSLVSLARDTQYF. The CDR3, as DNA: TGTGCCAGCAGCTTAGTCTCATTAGCAAGAGATACGCAGTATTTT.

This clonotype has just a few counts. This chain joins TRBV20-1 and TRBJ2-1, with 10 bases fitting TRBD2. With V trimmed by 0 bases and J by 4 bases, 6 bases remained unmatched. The germline gives CDR1 DFQATT, CDR2 SNEGSKA (reference sequence). The CDR3 is made up of 16 amino acids. Written as DNA, the CDR3 is TGCAGTGCTAGAGAGACTAGCGGGTTTATTTACAATGAGCAGTTCTTC. Encoded protein: CSARETSGFIYNEQFF.

The chain recombines TRBV5-1 with TRBJ1-5; 11 bases map to TRBD1. CDR1 and CDR2 from the germline V gene are SGHRS and YFSETQ. V dropped 3 bases and J dropped 0; count of bases not matched to a gene: 17. The CDR3 spans 21 residues. Here the CDR3 reads CASSSFPPGQGELYSNQPQHF. CDR3 bases: TGCGCCAGCAGCTCGTTTCCTCCGGGACAGGGGGAACTCTATAGCAATCAGCCCCAGCATTTT.

The table lists this clonotype with a few counts. The chain carries TRBV7-2 and TRBJ2-3; D might be TRBD2 (6 bases). Between the trimmed V and J ends, which lost 2 bases and 5 bases, there was a span of 11 bases. This CDR3 contains 14 residues. Germline-derived CDR1 and CDR2 are SGHTA and FQGNSA. The chain's CDR3 is CASSLLGGKDTQYF. The CDR3, as DNA: TGTGCCAGCAGCTTATTGGGCGGGAAAGATACGCAGTATTTT.

The chain employs TRBV7-2 and TRBJ1-5; no definite D call. The V and J ends lost 2 bases and 4 bases respectively, with 9 bases between them. The length of the CDR3 is 14 residues. Germline-derived CDR1 and CDR2 are SGHTA and FQGNSA. The CDR3 DNA reads TGTGCCAGCAGCTTAATGGGCCATAATCAGCCCCAGCATTTT. It codes for CASSLMGHNQPQHF.

This clonotype was detected a few times. The chain is built from TRBV6-1 and TRBJ2-1; tentatively, D is TRBD1 (6 bases). V lost 6 bases and J 7 bases, leaving 10 bases between the germline ends. The CDR3 extends over 12 amino acids. From germline, CDR1 is MNHNS and CDR2 SASEGT. CDR3 region: CASRPGQNEQFF. The CDR3 DNA follows: TGTGCCAGCAGACCAGGACAGAATGAGCAGTTCTTC.

The chain couples TRBV12-5 to TRBJ2-3; the D is unclear. The length of the CDR3 is 14 residues. V was shortened by 5 bases and J by 1 base, with 10 bases between the two germline ends. The germline gives CDR1 LGHNT, CDR2 FRNRAP. The CDR3 DNA follows: TGTGCTAGTGGTCCACCCCGGGGCACAGATACGCAGTATTTT. This codes for CASGPPRGTDTQYF. The variable domain in full, completed from reference TRBV12-5 and TRBJ2-3, reads DARVTQTPRHKVTEMGQEVTMRCQPILGHNTVFWYRQTMMQGLELLAYFRNRAPLDDSGMPKDRFSAEMPDATLATLKIQPSEPRDSAVYFCASGPPRGTDTQYFGPGTRLTVL.

The chain carries TRBV7-9 and TRBJ2-6; 7 nucleotides agree with TRBD2. V trimming: 5 bases; J trimming: 1 base; junction bases outside the gene matches: 2. The CDR3 spans 15 residues. Looked up from germline, CDR1 is SEHNR and CDR2 is FQNEAQ (reference sequence). CDR3 in amino acids: CASSRRESGANVLTF. DNA for the CDR3: TGTGCCAGCAGCCGGCGGGAGTCTGGGGCCAACGTCCTGACTTTC. Complete variable domain (other parts from reference TRBV7-9 and TRBJ2-6): DTGVSQNPRHKITKRGQNVTFRCDPISEHNRLYWYRQTLGQGPEFLTYFQNEAQLEKSRLLSDRFSAERPKGSFSTLEIQRTEQGDSAMYLCASSRRESGANVLTFGAGSRLTVL.

J is TRBJ1-1 and V is TRBV20-1, with 7 nucleotides matching TRBD1. Germline loops: CDR1 DFQATT, CDR2 SNEGSKA (reference sequence). J gave up 1 base and V 0 bases, and 2 bases lay outside the gene matches. The length of the CDR3 is 14 residues. CDR3 DNA sequence: TGCAGTGCTAGAGATCGGACAGGGAACACTGAAGCTTTCTTT. Its translation: CSARDRTGNTEAFF.

In its sample, this clonotype was seen many times. V is TRBV7-2 and J is TRBJ1-2, with D possibly matching TRBD1 (6 bases). The V gene's germline CDR1 is SGHTA and CDR2 FQGNSA. The CDR3 totals 15 residues. The V end lost 3 bases, the J end lost 8 bases, and 19 bases lay between the germline ends. The CDR3 coding sequence is TGTGCCAGCAGCTTTGGACAGACCCCATCGGGCGGCTACACCTTC. This codes for CASSFGQTPSGGYTF.